A single sample is the source of the 27 T cell receptor beta chains below, sequenced in a study of T-cell memory formation after mild COVID-19. TCRdb reprocessed the 5' RACE reads with MiXCR, giving one entry per CDR3 protein. The sample carries roughly 12,000 distinct CDR3 sequences, about 14% recorded once. Sequencing was done on a sample of PBMCs or a T cell subset sorted from them (not recorded which). The receptors originated from a man younger than 35 who had mild COVID-19 (a few samples of this study predate the infection). Cell type and time point are not known.

This clonotype has a count of ten or more. The rearrangement links TRBV7-2 to TRBJ2-1; 11 nucleotides align to TRBD2. The length of the CDR3 is 21 residues. Trimming at V came to 5 bases and at J to 10 bases, leaving 28 bases not matched to a gene. CDR1 is SGHTA, CDR2 FQGNSA, per germline. The CDR3 coding sequence is TGTGCCAGCAGCCCCAGACGGGAGGGGGCACTAGCGGGGGTCCCCTGGAGGGAGCAGTTCTTC. It is translated as CASSPRREGALAGVPWREQFF.

This clonotype turned up a few times. The chain joins TRBV6-2 or TRBV6-3 to TRBJ1-1; D is unresolved. V shed 0 bases and J shed 2 bases, with 13 bases lying between them. The CDR3 extends over 16 amino acids. Germline V gives CDR1 MNHEY, CDR2 SVGEGT. The CDR3 protein is CASSYSNGYGNTEAFF. The CDR3 bases are TGTGCCAGCAGTTACTCGAATGGGTATGGAAACACTGAAGCTTTCTTT.

This clonotype was seen ten or more times. The rearrangement uses TRBV30 and TRBJ2-3; D remains unclear. V was cut by 4 bases and J by 4 bases, with 12 bases left in between. This CDR3 contains 13 residues. The germline CDR1 and CDR2 sequences are GTSNPN and SVGIG (reference sequence). The CDR3 here is CAWTRDSPDTQYF. The CDR3 DNA follows: TGTGCCTGGACCCGAGACTCCCCAGATACGCAGTATTTT.

Sample share makes this clonotype large. The gene calls are TRBV7-6 and TRBJ1-1; tentative D call: TRBD1 (5 bases). Germline values: CDR1 SGHVS, CDR2 FNYEAQ. V lost 5 bases and J 1 base, leaving 14 bases between the germline ends. The CDR3 extends over 15 amino acids. This CDR3 reads CASSLPPTANTEAFF. CDR3 nucleotide sequence: TGTGCCAGCAGCCTACCCCCGACAGCGAACACTGAAGCTTTCTTT.

This clonotype appeared many times. At one boundary the junction diverges from the germline segment, which might be a read error. The chain combines TRBV11-2 with TRBJ2-4; D may correspond to TRBD1 or TRBD2 (6 bases each). The CDR3 has 14 amino acids. From germline, CDR1 is SGHAT and CDR2 FQNNGV. The CDR3 reads CASTLGGLGHIQYF. In DNA form, the CDR3 reads TGTGCCAGCACCTTAGGGGGGCTCGGGCACATTCAGTACTTC.

There are many counts of this clonotype. The chain employs TRBV7-8 and TRBJ2-1; 9 bases map to TRBD2. With V trimmed by 1 base and J by 7 bases, 8 bases remained unmatched. Germline V CDR1 and CDR2: SGHVS, FQNEAQ. The CDR3 has 16 amino acids. The CDR3, as DNA: TGTGCCAGCAGCTTAGTCGTAGCGGGGGCATGGAATGAGCAGTTCTTC. This sequence encodes CASSLVVAGAWNEQFF.

This clonotype has a handful of counts. CDR3 bases: TGTGCCAGCAGCCGAGGGATAGAGACCCAGTACTTC. Its protein is CASSRGIETQYF. The rearrangement links TRBV7-7 to TRBJ2-5, with D perhaps TRBD2 (5 bases). The CDR3 loop spans 12 amino acids. In germline, CDR1 is SSHAT, CDR2 FNYEAQ (reference sequence). Trimming removed 5 bases from V and 4 bases from J, with 8 bases in between.

Points on this clonotype: A much larger clone lies one base from this, so it may be a read error. The chain has TRBV9 and TRBJ2-1, with 9 positions matching TRBD2. With V trimmed by 3 bases and J by 6 bases, 4 bases remained unmatched. Per germline, CDR1 SGDLS and CDR2 YYNGEE. The CDR3 extends over 14 amino acids. This chain's CDR3 is CASSAGTSTNEQFF. The CDR3 DNA is TGTGCCAGCAGCGCCGGGACTAGCACCAATGAGCAGTTCTTC. Complete variable domain (other parts from reference TRBV9 and TRBJ2-1): DSGVTQTPKHLITATGQRVTLRCSPRSGDLSVYWYQQSLDQGLQFLIQYYNGEERAKGNILERFSAQQFPDLHSELNLSSLELGDSALYFCASSAGTSTNEQFFGPGTRLTVL.

There are a few counts of this clonotype. The chain joins TRBV6-5 to TRBJ2-1; perhaps TRBD1 as D (6 bases). V lost 0 bases, J lost 2 bases, and 11 bases lay in between. The CDR3 is made up of 16 amino acids. In germline, CDR1 is MNHEY, CDR2 SVGAGI. The CDR3 DNA sequence: TGTGCCAGCAGTTACTCGGCACAGGGTACCTACAATGAGCAGTTCTTC. Translated: CASSYSAQGTYNEQFF.

This clonotype was observed at least ten times. The chain joins TRBV20-1 to TRBJ2-7; a possible D gene is TRBD2 (6 bases). CDR3 size: 13 residues. Germline V CDR1 and CDR2: DFQATT, SNEGSKA (reference sequence). V dropped 2 bases and J dropped 6 bases, with 14 bases sitting between them. CDR3 DNA: TGCAGTGCTAGACCCCCCGAGGGAGGCGAGCAGTACTTC. It is translated as CSARPPEGGEQYF.

Comment on this clonotype: Just one base apart from a much larger clone, this may be a read error. The V and J genes are TRBV11-2 and TRBJ1-3, with 7 positions matching TRBD1. CDR1 and CDR2 from the germline V gene are SGHAT and FQNNGV. The CDR3 has 16 amino acids. The DNA of the CDR3 is TGTGCCGGCAGCTCCGTTGACAGGGCCTATGGAAACACCATATATTTT. Translating it yields CAGSSVDRAYGNTIYF.

This clonotype was counted many times. The J gene is TRBJ2-3, the V gene TRBV3-1; D is undetermined. The length of the CDR3 is 16 residues. Germline values: CDR1 LGHDT, CDR2 YNNKEL (reference sequence). V lost 3 bases and J lost 1, with 14 bases in between. The CDR3, as DNA: TGTGCCAGCAGCCACCTGGACCTCCCTGGCACAGATACGCAGTATTTT. Encoded protein: CASSHLDLPGTDTQYF.

In this sample, this clonotype turned up a few times. V and J are TRBV6-4 and TRBJ1-1; TRBD1 matches 7 bases. The CDR3 sequence is 14 residues long. CDR1 is MRHNA and CDR2 is SNTAGT in the germline V gene. V gave up 3 bases and J gave up 3 bases; unmatched junction bases: 4. CDR3 DNA sequence: TGTGCCAGCAGTGATACAGGGGCGGACACTGAAGCTTTCTTT. It specifies CASSDTGADTEAFF.

The chain joins TRBV4-1 to TRBJ1-5; D unclear. Germline-derived CDR1 and CDR2 are MGHRA and YSYEKL. V lost 9 bases and J lost 0, with 12 bases in between. This CDR3 has 14 residues. The chain's CDR3 is CARSGPDSNQPQHF. The CDR3 region has the DNA TGCGCCAGAAGCGGGCCCGATAGCAATCAGCCCCAGCATTTT.

The J gene is TRBJ1-2, the V gene TRBV12-3 or TRBV12-4; possibly TRBD1 for D (6 bases). This CDR3 has 13 amino acids. V was trimmed by 6 bases and J by 6 bases, leaving 14 bases between them. The CDR3 region has the DNA TGTGCCAGCAGGGGGAGGGGGGGCCATGGCTACACCTTC. Translating it yields CASRGRGGHGYTF.

In this sample, this clonotype turned up many times. The chain employs TRBV11-2 and TRBJ2-2; perhaps TRBD2 as D (5 bases). The CDR3 has 18 amino acids. The germline V gene has CDR1 SGHAT and CDR2 FQNNGV. The V and J ends lost 2 bases and 4 bases respectively, with 20 bases between them. The CDR3 protein is CASSLFGIGVLSTGELFF. CDR3 coding DNA: TGTGCCAGCAGCTTATTCGGTATCGGGGTTTTGTCCACCGGGGAGCTGTTTTTT.

The genes are TRBV7-2 and TRBJ2-5; D unresolved. CDR1 is SGHTA, CDR2 FQGNSA, per germline. The CDR3 covers 12 residues. The germline V and J ends were trimmed by 4 bases and 2 bases, with 5 bases remaining between them. The CDR3 spells CASSSLQETQYF. The DNA of the CDR3 is TGTGCCAGCAGCTCGCTGCAAGAGACCCAGTACTTC.

This clonotype is medium-sized in the sample. The rearrangement links TRBV5-5 to TRBJ2-1, with D possibly matching TRBD2 (5 bases). This CDR3 has 14 amino acids. The V and J ends lost 6 bases and 8 bases respectively, with 18 bases between them. Per germline, CDR1 SGHKS and CDR2 YYEKEE (reference sequence). CDR3 loop: CASNLAWGSHEQFF. Here the CDR3 DNA reads TGTGCCAGCAACCTAGCTTGGGGATCTCATGAGCAGTTCTTC. Variable domain in full (rest from reference TRBV5-5 and TRBJ2-1): DAGVTQSPTHLIKTRGQQVTLRCSPISGHKSVSWYQQVLGQGPQFIFQYYEKEERGRGNFPDRFSARQFPNYSSELNVNALLLGDSALYLCASNLAWGSHEQFFGPGTRLTVL.

For this clonotype: This sequence may be a read error, since a much larger clone differs from it by one base. The chain combines TRBV27 with TRBJ2-3, with 7 bases aligning to TRBD2. V lost 6 bases, J lost 5 bases, and 8 bases stayed unmatched. The CDR3 consists of 14 residues. Germline V gene lookup returns CDR1 MNHEY and CDR2 SMNVEV (reference sequence). CDR3 sequence reads: CASSSGLEEDTQYF. For the CDR3, the DNA is TGTGCCAGCAGCTCCGGACTAGAGGAAGATACGCAGTATTTT.

This clonotype showed up many times. The chain carries TRBV7-2 and TRBJ1-5; D unresolved. The CDR3 covers 13 residues. Germline V gene lookup returns CDR1 SGHTA and CDR2 FQGNSA. The V gene lost 4 bases and the J gene lost 6 bases, with 10 bases spanning the gap. The CDR3 spells CASSSTDVQPQHF. The CDR3 nucleotides read TGTGCCAGCAGCTCGACCGACGTTCAGCCCCAGCATTTT.

This clonotype was seen at least ten times. The V and J genes are TRBV4-1 and TRBJ2-5; tentatively, D is TRBD1 (5 bases). The CDR3 has 16 residues. V lost 4 bases to trimming and J lost 0 bases, with 15 bases between them. The germline CDR1 and CDR2 sequences are MGHRA and YSYEKL. The CDR3 loop reads CASSPKGRQYQETQYF. In DNA form, the CDR3 reads TGCGCCAGCAGCCCCAAGGGGCGACAGTACCAAGAGACCCAGTACTTC.

This clonotype was recorded at least ten times. V is TRBV4-3 and J is TRBJ1-5; no clear D. Germline CDR1 reads LGHNA; CDR2 reads YSLEER. V shed 0 bases and J shed 6 bases, with 6 bases lying between them. This CDR3 contains 13 residues. CDR3 bases: TGCGCCAGCAGCCAAGATGGACTTCAGCCCCAGCATTTT. It translates to CASSQDGLQPQHF.

This clonotype was counted ten times or more. V gene TRBV12-3 or TRBV12-4 combines with J gene TRBJ1-1, with 9 bases identical to TRBD1. With 5 bases clipped from V and 4 bases from J, the junction kept 8 bases outside the gene matches. This CDR3 is 15 amino acids long. The CDR3 spells CASSPSQGAVTEAFF. DNA for the CDR3: TGTGCCAGCAGTCCCTCACAGGGGGCAGTCACTGAAGCTTTCTTT.

This clonotype was detected ten times or more. The chain couples TRBV4-3 to TRBJ1-1; the match to TRBD1 covers 8 bases. Per the germline V gene, CDR1 is LGHNA and CDR2 is YSLEER. This CDR3 has 15 residues. V lost 3 bases, J lost 11 bases, and 14 bases stayed unmatched. The CDR3 region is CASSHTGTGSFGAFF. CDR3 nucleotide sequence: TGCGCCAGCAGCCATACCGGGACAGGCAGCTTTGGGGCTTTCTTT.

This clonotype was observed many times. This chain uses TRBV6-5 with TRBJ1-6, with a possible D match to TRBD1 (5 bases). Trimming removed 6 bases from V and 7 bases from J, with 13 bases in between. This CDR3 is 14 amino acids long. Per the germline V gene, CDR1 is MNHEY and CDR2 is SVGAGI. The CDR3 is CASSLGGRNSPLHF. Here the CDR3 DNA reads TGTGCCAGCAGCCTGGGGGGAAGGAATTCACCCCTCCACTTT.

In its sample, this clonotype was seen many times. The rearrangement uses TRBV7-2 and TRBJ2-7, with 7 nucleotides matching TRBD1. The CDR3 length is 15 residues. Germline loops: CDR1 SGHTA, CDR2 FQGNSA. V lost 5 bases, J lost 3 bases, and 10 bases stayed unmatched. Here the CDR3 reads CASSRLPGQNYEQYV. In DNA form, the CDR3 reads TGTGCCAGCAGCAGGCTGCCGGGACAGAACTACGAGCAGTACGTC.

This clonotype came up many times. The chain has TRBV7-2 and TRBJ2-3, with unresolved D. Looked up from germline, CDR1 is SGHTA and CDR2 is FQGNSA. V gave up 4 bases and J gave up 4 bases, with 12 bases separating them. The CDR3 has 14 residues. The chain's CDR3 is CASSSSSRPDTQYF. The DNA for the CDR3 is TGTGCCAGCAGCTCCAGCTCGAGGCCAGATACGCAGTATTTT.